This T cell receptor beta chain stems from a study of cytomegalovirus exposure and HLA in healthy donors. About the study: Of over 350 genotyped donors, around 80% grouped in the Caucasian-associated ancestry cluster.

The CDR3 contains 15 residues. CDR1 and CDR2 (germline): SNHLY, FYNNEI. V lost 6 bases and J lost 0, with 11 bases in between. A multiplex PCR was run with 60 Vbeta primers and 13 Jbeta primers. Measured with immunoSEQ multiplex PCR; TCRdb has only the in-frame clones, and not every one. The sample has roughly 180,000 clones, 75% to 85% seen once; the top ten hold 1.5%. The chain recombines TRBV2 with TRBJ2-2, with D possibly being TRBD2 (6 bases). The source of this sequence is a girl aged 10 to 17 in good health and CMV-seropositive. The sample was PBMCs. The DNA for the CDR3 is TGTGCCAGCAGCCTAGCGCGAGCGAACACCGGGGAGCTGTTTTTT. Protein: CASSLARANTGELFF. The full variable domain, its missing parts supplied by reference TRBV2 and TRBJ2-2, is EPEVTQTPSHQVTQMGQEVILRCVPISNHLYFYWYRQILGQKVEFLVSFYNNEISEKSEIFDDQFSVERPDGSNFTLKIRSTKLEDSAMYFCASSLARANTGELFFGEGSRLTVL.